The rows below give T cell receptor beta chains drawn from one sample of a study of OX40 agonist ivuxolimab in advanced cancers. Clones were sequenced by immunoSEQ multiplex PCR, and TCRdb holds only the in-frame ones, with some missing. The sample yields approximately 88,000 clones, around nine tenths seen once. Sequencing used CD4+ or CD8+ T cells sorted from blood, obtained in a trial of the OX40 agonist ivuxolimab. The receptor set was obtained from an adult with an advanced solid tumor such as melanoma, head and neck, liver or kidney cancer. Both conserved end residues are part of each CDR3. The D gene is left open where the match is weak. Expanded clones get a size class; other rows say once, few or many, or leave the size out.

size | J | D | V | CDR3 | DNA
few | TRBJ2-3 | NA | TRBV6-1 | CASRISSGRTDTQYF | TGTGCCAGCAGGATCTCCTCGGGTCGCACAGATACGCAGTATTTT
NA | TRBJ2-7 | TRBD1 | TRBV29-1 | CSVVGQDYYEQYF | TGCAGCGTGGTGGGACAGGATTACTACGAGCAGTACTTC
NA | TRBJ2-4 | TRBD1 | TRBV4-1 | CASSQARDRNIQYF | TGCGCCAGCAGCCAGGCCCGGGACAGAAACATTCAGTACTTC
NA | TRBJ1-1 | NA | TRBV7-9 | CASSPDGNTEAFF | TGTGCCAGCAGCCCGGACGGAAACACTGAAGCTTTCTTT
NA | TRBJ1-5 | NA | TRBV6-1 | CASSERSGSGLNQPQHF | TGTGCCAGCAGTGAAAGGTCGGGGAGCGGGTTAAATCAGCCCCAGCATTTT
NA | TRBJ1-6 | TRBD1 | TRBV27 | CASSTTGGYSPLHF | TGTGCCAGCAGTACGACAGGGGGTTACTCACCCCTCCACTTT
few | TRBJ1-6 | NA | TRBV4-1 | CASSQDRGENSPLHF | TGCGCCAGCAGCCAAGATAGGGGTGAGAATTCACCCCTCCACTTT
once | TRBJ1-1 | NA | TRBV6-5 | CASRSGTMNTEAFF | TGTGCCAGCAGGTCCGGGACGATGAACACTGAAGCTTTCTTT
NA | TRBJ2-7 | TRBD1 | TRBV7-7 | CASSPGQGAYEQYF | TGTGCTAGCAGCCCGGGACAGGGGGCTTACGAGCAGTACTTC
NA | TRBJ1-2 | TRBD1 | TRBV4-1 | CASSQPPDRGRVGYGYTF | TGCGCCAGCAGCCAACCTCCGGACAGGGGGCGCGTCGGCTATGGCTACACCTTC
NA | TRBJ2-1 | NA | TRBV19 | CASSIEDVYNEQFF | TGTGCCAGTAGTATAGAGGACGTCTACAATGAGCAGTTCTTC
few | TRBJ1-3 | NA | TRBV2 | CASRSGTSSGNTIYF | TGTGCCAGCAGGAGCGGGACCAGCTCTGGAAACACCATATATTTT
NA | TRBJ1-4 | TRBD1 | TRBV7-2 | CASSSGRQGILEKLFF | TGTGCCAGCAGCTCCGGGAGACAGGGGATCTTAGAAAAACTGTTTTTT
NA | TRBJ1-1 | NA | TRBV7-9 | CASSLSGGAEAFF | TGTGCCAGCAGCTTAAGTGGAGGGGCTGAAGCTTTCTTT
NA | TRBJ1-1 | NA | TRBV19 | CASSMSGTRPNTEAFF | TGTGCCAGTAGTATGTCAGGGACAAGGCCGAACACTGAAGCTTTCTTT
NA | TRBJ2-6 | NA | TRBV5-4 | CASNLQGPSSGANVLTF | TGTGCCAGCAACCTACAGGGTCCCAGCTCTGGGGCCAACGTCCTGACTTTC